This is a list of T cell receptor beta chains from one sample in a study of blood T cell repertoires in COVID-19. Method: immunoSEQ multiplex PCR; TCRdb's copy keeps in-frame clones and lacks some. Of 200,000 to 300,000 clones listed, 83% are singletons. Sequencing was carried out using PBMCs or T cells enriched from blood (not recorded which). The receptors were gathered from a woman aged 40 to 49 who had been exposed to COVID-19. The CDR3 runs from the conserved cysteine through the conserved F or W. The order of the fields is V gene, D gene, clone size, J gene, CDR3 protein, CDR3 DNA. D genes are given only for firm matches. Clone size is not always given. Where it is, it says once, few, many or a class for expanded clones.

V: TRBV19; D: .; size: .; J: TRBJ1-6; CDR3: CASRPTTYNSPLHF; DNA: TGTGCCAGTAGACCGACTACCTATAATTCACCCCTCCACTTT
V: TRBV18; D: TRBD2; size: .; J: TRBJ2-5; CDR3: CASSPRTSGGSLKQETQYF; DNA: TGTGCCAGCTCTCCTAGGACTAGCGGGGGGAGCCTAAAGCAAGAGACCCAGTACTTC
V: TRBV4-1; D: .; size: .; J: TRBJ2-1; CDR3: CASSQDHNLRNEQFF; DNA: TGCGCCAGCAGCCAAGACCATAATCTCCGGAATGAGCAGTTCTTC
V: TRBV5-1; D: TRBD1; size: .; J: TRBJ2-2; CDR3: CASSLVGQGLFGELFF; DNA: TGCGCCAGCAGCTTGGTAGGACAGGGATTATTCGGGGAGCTGTTTTTT
V: TRBV9; D: .; size: few; J: TRBJ1-1; CDR3: CASSVEPRANTEAFF; DNA: TGTGCCAGCAGCGTAGAACCCAGGGCGAACACTGAAGCTTTCTTT
V: TRBV5-1; D: .; size: .; J: TRBJ2-7; CDR3: CASSFNRVGEQYF; DNA: TGCGCCAGCAGCTTCAACAGGGTGGGCGAGCAGTACTTC
V: TRBV6-5; D: TRBD2; size: .; J: TRBJ2-3; CDR3: CASSHMTSFTDTQYF; DNA: TGTGCCAGCAGCCATATGACTAGCTTTACAGATACGCAGTATTTT
V: TRBV7-3; D: TRBD2; size: .; J: TRBJ2-3; CDR3: CASSLRGGSTDTQYF; DNA: TGTGCCAGCAGCTTAAGGGGGGGTAGCACAGATACGCAGTATTTT
V: TRBV3-1/TRBV3-2; D: .; size: .; J: TRBJ1-6; CDR3: CASSQSKTPLHF; DNA: TGTGCCAGCAGCCAGAGTAAAACACCCCTCCACTTT
V: TRBV5-1; D: TRBD2; size: .; J: TRBJ2-2; CDR3: CASSSGGVGTGELFF; DNA: TGCGCCAGCAGCTCCGGGGGGGTCGGCACCGGGGAGCTGTTTTTT
V: TRBV7-2; D: TRBD2; size: .; J: TRBJ2-7; CDR3: CASSLSSGGAYEQYF; DNA: TGTGCCAGCAGCTTATCCAGCGGGGGCGCCTACGAGCAGTACTTC
V: TRBV7-9; D: .; size: .; J: TRBJ2-7; CDR3: CASSQMAGRGEQYF; DNA: TGTGCCAGCAGCCAGATGGCGGGTCGGGGAGAGCAGTACTTC
V: TRBV24-1; D: .; size: .; J: TRBJ1-2; CDR3: CATSDPFGRGAYYGYTF; DNA: TGTGCCACCAGTGACCCCTTCGGACGGGGAGCTTACTATGGCTACACCTTC
V: TRBV4-1; D: .; size: .; J: TRBJ2-1; CDR3: CASSQDIQTGVVGEQFF; DNA: TGCGCCAGCAGCCAAGATATCCAGACGGGGGTGGTGGGTGAGCAGTTCTTC
V: TRBV5-1; D: .; size: .; J: TRBJ1-2; CDR3: CASSLRGSNYGYTF; DNA: TGCGCCAGCAGCTTACGGGGGTCTAACTATGGCTACACCTTC
V: TRBV3-1/TRBV3-2; D: .; size: .; J: TRBJ2-2; CDR3: CASSQVGANTGELFF; DNA: TGTGCCAGCAGCCAAGTCGGGGCGAACACCGGGGAGCTGTTTTTT
V: TRBV6-2/TRBV6-3; D: .; size: .; J: TRBJ2-7; CDR3: CASSYSFDLSWGEAYEQYF; DNA: TGTGCCAGCAGTTACTCTTTTGATTTGTCGTGGGGGGAGGCCTACGAGCAGTACTTC